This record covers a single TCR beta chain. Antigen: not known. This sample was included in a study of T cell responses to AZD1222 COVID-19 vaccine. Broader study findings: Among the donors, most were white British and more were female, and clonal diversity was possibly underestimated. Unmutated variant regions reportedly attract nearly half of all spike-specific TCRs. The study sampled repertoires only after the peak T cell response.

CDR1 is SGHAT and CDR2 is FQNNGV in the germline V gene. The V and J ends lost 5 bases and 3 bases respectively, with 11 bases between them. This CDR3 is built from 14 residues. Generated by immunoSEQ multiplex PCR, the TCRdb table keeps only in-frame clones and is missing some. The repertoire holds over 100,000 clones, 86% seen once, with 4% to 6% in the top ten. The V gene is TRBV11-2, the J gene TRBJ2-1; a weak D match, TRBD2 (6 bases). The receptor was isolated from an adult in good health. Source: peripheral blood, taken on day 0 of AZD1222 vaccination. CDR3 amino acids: CASSIRGYYNEQFF. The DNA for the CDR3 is TGTGCCAGCAGCATACGGGGGTACTACAATGAGCAGTTCTTC.